One and the same sample provided the 23 T cell receptor beta chains below, sequenced in a study of blood T cells in healthy people across ages. For the second PCR, which ran for roughly 6 to 11 cycles, a sample-barcoded 5' primer and a J-beta primer mix were used. MiXCR, run by TCRdb on the 5' RACE reads, gives a single entry per CDR3 protein. This sample has a few hundred thousand distinct CDR3 sequences, with 50% to 60% found just once. Sequencing was done on a sample of blood. The receptors originated from a man in his 60s in good health.

V is TRBV5-1 and J is TRBJ2-5, with 11 bases matching TRBD2. V lost 4 bases and J lost 2; bases outside the gene matches: 4. There are 15 residues in the CDR3. Germline CDR1 and CDR2: SGHRS and YFSETQ. The CDR3 here is CASSVTSGEQETQYF. The DNA for the CDR3 is TGCGCCAGCAGCGTGACTAGCGGGGAACAAGAGACCCAGTACTTC.

The chain couples TRBV28 to TRBJ2-2, with D possibly being TRBD2 (5 bases). CDR1 MDHEN and CDR2 SYDVKM come from the germline V gene. The CDR3 is made up of 17 amino acids. Trimming removed 5 bases at V and 5 bases at J, with 21 bases between. The CDR3 DNA sequence: TGTGCCAGCAGTCCTAGGCACGTCGCTTCGGGGACCGGGGAGCTGTTTTTT. It encodes CASSPRHVASGTGELFF.

The CDR3 sequence is CASSQALAEGQYF. The CDR3, as DNA: TGTGCCAGCAGCCAAGCCCTCGCGGAGGGGCAGTACTTC. The chain is built from TRBV14 and TRBJ2-7; D is perhaps TRBD2 (6 bases). The CDR3 has 13 amino acids. The V end lost 1 base, the J end lost 9 bases, and 13 bases lay between the germline ends. CDR1 SGHDN and CDR2 FVKESK come from the germline V gene.

J is TRBJ2-1 and V is TRBV6-2 or TRBV6-3, with 8 bases aligning to TRBD1. The DNA end is more similar to TRBJ2-7, so the J call may be wrong. Germline V gives CDR1 MNHEY, CDR2 SVGEGT. The CDR3 spans 14 residues. CDR3: CASTPGGSFNEQYF. For the CDR3, the DNA is TGTGCCAGCACTCCAGGGGGCAGTTTCAATGAGCAGTACTTC.

The chain is built from TRBV20-1 and TRBJ2-1; 8 bases match TRBD2. V lost 7 bases and J lost 2; bases outside the gene matches: 10. In germline, CDR1 is DFQATT, CDR2 SNEGSKA (reference sequence). This CDR3 has 15 residues. The CDR3 region has the DNA TGCAGTGTTTCCGAGGCGGGAGGCCCCTACAATGAGCAGTTCTTC. This encodes CSVSEAGGPYNEQFF.

Note on this clonotype: At one of its ends the junction is not consistent with the germline gene, which may arise from a read error. V and J are TRBV2 and TRBJ1-2; TRBD1 is a possible D gene (6 bases). The CDR3 is 13 residues long. Germline loops: CDR1 SNHLY, CDR2 FYNNEI. CDR3 sequence: CTSSDRAGDGYTF. CDR3 bases: TGTACCAGCAGTGATCGGGCAGGGGATGGCTACACCTTC.

The CDR3 here is CSATRGGAKNIQYF. CDR3 nucleotide sequence: TGCAGTGCTACCAGGGGGGGAGCCAAAAACATTCAGTACTTC. The rearrangement uses TRBV20-1 and TRBJ2-4; perhaps D is TRBD1 or TRBD2 (7 bases each). Per the germline V gene, CDR1 is DFQATT and CDR2 is SNEGSKA (reference sequence). This CDR3 contains 14 residues. Between the trimmed V and J ends, which lost 4 bases and 0 bases, there was a span of 10 bases.

The chain has TRBV7-9 and TRBJ2-3, with TRBD1 identical over 7 bases. Trimming cost V 5 bases and J 0 bases; bases outside gene matches: 5. CDR1 is SEHNR and CDR2 is FQNEAQ in the germline V gene (reference sequence). CDR3 length equals 15 residues. The CDR3 coding sequence is TGTGCCAGCAGCGAAACAGGGGCTAGCACAGATACGCAGTATTTT. Its protein product is CASSETGASTDTQYF.

This clonotype was counted once. A much larger clone sits a single nucleotide away, making a read error possible. The chain is built from TRBV3-1 and TRBJ2-3, with D tentatively TRBD1 (6 bases). The CDR3 extends over 15 amino acids. Germline lookup yields CDR1 LGHDT and CDR2 YNNKEL (reference sequence). CDR3 sequence reads: CTSSPATGSTDTQYF. CDR3 bases: TGTACCAGCAGCCCCGCGACAGGAAGCACAGATACGCAGTATTTT.

The rearrangement joins TRBV5-1 to TRBJ2-1, with TRBD1 matching over 8 bases. V was clipped by 4 bases and J by 7 bases; unmatched bases: 10. The CDR3 runs to 15 residues. From germline, CDR1 is SGHRS and CDR2 YFSETQ. The CDR3 coding sequence is TGCGCCAGCAGCCTGACAGGGGCCGCCTTTAATGAGCAGTTCTTC. Amino acids: CASSLTGAAFNEQFF.

The V call is TRBV20-1, the J call TRBJ2-1, with a tentative D call TRBD2 (5 bases). V was trimmed by 3 bases and J by 7 bases, leaving 16 bases between them. CDR1 and CDR2 (germline): DFQATT, SNEGSKA (reference sequence). The CDR3 has 14 amino acids. The CDR3 DNA follows: TGCAGTGCTAGTGGTCACCAGCCGGGAAATGAGCAGTTCTTC. The encoded protein is CSASGHQPGNEQFF.

V is TRBV20-1 and J is TRBJ2-3; 10 bases agree with TRBD1. The CDR3 contains 16 residues. Germline loops: CDR1 DFQATT, CDR2 SNEGSKA (reference sequence). Trimming at V came to 5 bases and at J to 3 bases, leaving 11 bases not matched to a gene. The CDR3 sequence: CSARGVGTGVTDTQYF. CDR3 nucleotide sequence: TGCAGTGCTCGTGGCGTGGGGACAGGGGTAACAGATACGCAGTATTTT.

This chain uses TRBV7-3 with TRBJ2-6, with unresolved D. Germline CDR1 reads SGHTA; CDR2 reads FQGTGA. V was pared by 4 bases and J by 4 bases, with 8 bases between. The CDR3 runs to 14 residues. CDR3 in DNA: TGTGCCAGCAGCTCATTACCGGGGGCCAACGTCCTGACTTTC. Protein sequence: CASSSLPGANVLTF. Supplemented by reference TRBV7-3 and TRBJ2-6, the full variable domain reads GAGVSQTPSNKVTEKGKYVELRCDPISGHTALYWYRQSLGQGPEFLIYFQGTGAADDSGLPNDRFFAVRPEGSVSTLKIQRTERGDSAVYLCASSSLPGANVLTFGAGSRLTVL.

The chain carries TRBV21-1 and TRBJ2-3; the table's TRBD1 call for D was not verified on the DNA. TRBV21-1 is described as a pseudogene. The CDR3 loop spans 16 amino acids. The DNA for the CDR3 is TGTGCCAGCAATAGGGGCGGGGGGATCCAACGGGATACGCAGTATTTT. It translates to CASNRGGGIQRDTQYF.

The rearrangement links TRBV9 to TRBJ2-2; no clear D gene. From germline, CDR1 is SGDLS and CDR2 YYNGEE. The CDR3 runs 13 residues. V lost 4 bases to trimming and J lost 6 bases, with 10 bases between them. CDR3 sequence reads: CASSPRPPGELFF. The DNA of the CDR3 is TGTGCCAGCAGCCCCCGACCCCCCGGGGAGCTGTTTTTT. Supplemented by reference TRBV9 and TRBJ2-2, the full variable domain reads DSGVTQTPKHLITATGQRVTLRCSPRSGDLSVYWYQQSLDQGLQFLIQYYNGEERAKGNILERFSAQQFPDLHSELNLSSLELGDSALYFCASSPRPPGELFFGEGSRLTVL.

The V gene is TRBV5-1, the J gene TRBJ2-1, with D uncertain. This CDR3 comprises 12 residues. Germline V gene data show CDR1 as SGHRS and CDR2 as YFSETQ. V was cut by 4 bases and J by 6 bases, with 8 bases left in between. CDR3 amino acids: CASSLKTNEQFF. In DNA form, the CDR3 reads TGCGCCAGCAGCCTGAAAACCAATGAGCAGTTCTTC.

This clonotype has a count of ten or more. The chain joins TRBV5-1 to TRBJ2-7; possibly TRBD1 for D (6 bases). V lost 2 bases and J 3 bases, leaving 9 bases between the germline ends. CDR1 and CDR2 (germline): SGHRS, YFSETQ. The CDR3 runs 13 residues. CDR3 sequence reads: CASSLTGNYEQYF. The DNA of the CDR3 is TGCGCCAGCAGCTTAACAGGGAACTACGAGCAGTACTTC.

The sample holds a few counts of this clonotype. With a much larger clone just one base away, this may be a read error. The chain joins TRBV7-9 to TRBJ2-1, with D hard to call. Per the germline V gene, CDR1 is SEHNR and CDR2 is FQNEAQ (reference sequence). The V and J ends lost 10 bases and 13 bases respectively, with 20 bases between them. The CDR3 spans 12 residues. In nucleotides, the CDR3 is TGTGCCACCGATCGAGCGTCAGAGACCCAGTTCTTC. It specifies CATDRASETQFF.

Only a few counts were recorded for this clonotype. This chain uses TRBV4-1 with TRBJ2-6; 11 positions agree with TRBD2. After removal of 1 base from V and 1 base from J, the junction contained 6 bases not matched to a gene. This CDR3 is 19 amino acids long. The germline gives CDR1 MGHRA, CDR2 YSYEKL. This CDR3 reads CASSQVVAGGPSGANVLTF. CDR3 nucleotide sequence: TGCGCCAGCAGCCAAGTCGTAGCGGGGGGGCCGTCTGGGGCCAACGTCCTGACTTTC.

Only a few counts were recorded for this clonotype. The rearrangement uses TRBV5-1 and TRBJ2-5; D is unresolved. There are 14 residues in the CDR3. Deletions cut 0 bases from V and 0 bases from J, with 6 bases between. Germline loops: CDR1 SGHRS, CDR2 YFSETQ. CDR3 sequence reads: CASSLDPYQETQYF. The CDR3 DNA follows: TGCGCCAGCAGCTTGGATCCGTACCAAGAGACCCAGTACTTC.

Regarding this clonotype: One end of the junction fails to match germline, which may point to a read error. The rearrangement links TRBV12-3 or TRBV12-4 to TRBJ2-7; perhaps D is TRBD1 or TRBD2 (5 bases each). This CDR3 comprises 16 residues. CDR3 sequence: CASNLRGGGTYNEQYF. The DNA for the CDR3 is TGTGCCAGCAATTTAAGGGGCGGAGGAACATACAATGAGCAGTACTTC.

The chain recombines TRBV18 with TRBJ2-1, with 7 bases aligning to TRBD1. The V gene's germline CDR1 is KGHSH and CDR2 LQKENI. The CDR3 runs to 15 residues. The V segment lost 1 base and the J segment 7 bases; nucleotides outside the gene matches: 7. The CDR3, as DNA: TGTGCCAGCTCACCACTGACAGGGCAGGGGAATGAGCAGTTCTTC. It yields the protein CASSPLTGQGNEQFF.

This clonotype was observed a single time. Being one base from a much bigger clone, this may be a read error. The V and J genes are TRBV6-5 and TRBJ2-5; a weak D match, TRBD2 (7 bases). Trimming shortened V by 7 bases and J by 11 bases, and 23 bases separated the two germline ends. CDR3 size: 14 residues. Germline CDR1 MNHEY, CDR2 SVGAGI. The CDR3: CASKKATRGGEQYF. The CDR3 DNA reads as TGTGCCAGCAAAAAAGCCACGAGGGGGGGGGAGCAGTACTTC.